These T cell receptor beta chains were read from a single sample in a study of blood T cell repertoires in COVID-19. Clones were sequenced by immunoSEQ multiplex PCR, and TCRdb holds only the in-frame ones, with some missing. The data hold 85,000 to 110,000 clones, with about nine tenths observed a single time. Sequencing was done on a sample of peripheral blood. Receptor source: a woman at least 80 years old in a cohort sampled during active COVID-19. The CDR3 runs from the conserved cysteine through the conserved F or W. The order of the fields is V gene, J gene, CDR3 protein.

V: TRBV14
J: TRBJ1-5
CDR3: CASSQSGTGSQPQHF

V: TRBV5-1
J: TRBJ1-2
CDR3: CASSLETGPYGYTF

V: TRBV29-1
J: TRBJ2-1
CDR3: CSVPPPLAGGPFAYNEQFF

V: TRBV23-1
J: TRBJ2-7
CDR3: CASSQSGHCEQYF

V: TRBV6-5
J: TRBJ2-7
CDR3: CASNRLAGAYEQYF

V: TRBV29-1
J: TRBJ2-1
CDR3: CSVSSGRRWFF

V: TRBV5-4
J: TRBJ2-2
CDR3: CASSLVAGTGELFF

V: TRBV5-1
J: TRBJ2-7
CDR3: CASTYSGGSVNEQYF

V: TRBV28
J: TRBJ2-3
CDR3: CASSTGTVITDTQYF

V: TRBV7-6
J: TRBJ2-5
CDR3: CASSSNLDYQETQYF

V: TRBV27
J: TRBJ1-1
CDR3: CASSPDDRDPEAFF

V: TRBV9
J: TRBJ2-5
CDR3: CASSVSLAGEETQYF